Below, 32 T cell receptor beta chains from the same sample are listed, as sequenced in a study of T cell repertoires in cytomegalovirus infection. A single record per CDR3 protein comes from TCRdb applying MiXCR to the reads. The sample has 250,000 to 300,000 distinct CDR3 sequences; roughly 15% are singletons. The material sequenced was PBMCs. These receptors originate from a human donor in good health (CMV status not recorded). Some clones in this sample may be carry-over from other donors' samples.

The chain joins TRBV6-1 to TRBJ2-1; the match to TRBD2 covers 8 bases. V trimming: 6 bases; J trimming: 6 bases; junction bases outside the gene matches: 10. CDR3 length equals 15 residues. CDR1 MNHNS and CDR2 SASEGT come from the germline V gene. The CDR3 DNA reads TGTGCCAGCAGACACAGCGGGAGATCCCCCAATGAGCAGTTCTTC. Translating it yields CASRHSGRSPNEQFF.

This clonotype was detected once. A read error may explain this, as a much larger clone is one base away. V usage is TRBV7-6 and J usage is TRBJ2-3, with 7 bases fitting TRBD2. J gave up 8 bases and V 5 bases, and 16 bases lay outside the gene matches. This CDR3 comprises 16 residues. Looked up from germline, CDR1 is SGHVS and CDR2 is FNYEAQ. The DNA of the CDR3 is TGTGCCAGCAGCCCATTCCCCAGCGGGGCTTCAAGTACGCAGTATTTT. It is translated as CASSPFPSGASSTQYF. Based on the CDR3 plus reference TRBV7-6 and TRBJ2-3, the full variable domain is GAGVSQSPRYKVTKRGQDVALRCDPISGHVSLYWYRQALGQGPEFLTYFNYEAQQDKSGLPNDRFSAERPEGSISTLTIQRTEQRDSAMYRCASSPFPSGASSTQYFGPGTRLTVL.

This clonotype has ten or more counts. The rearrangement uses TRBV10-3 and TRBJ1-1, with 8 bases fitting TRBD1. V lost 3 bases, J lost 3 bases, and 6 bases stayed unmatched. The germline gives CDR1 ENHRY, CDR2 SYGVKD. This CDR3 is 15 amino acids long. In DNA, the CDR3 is TGTGCCATCAGTGACGCACAGGGGGTACACACTGAAGCTTTCTTT. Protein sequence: CAISDAQGVHTEAFF.

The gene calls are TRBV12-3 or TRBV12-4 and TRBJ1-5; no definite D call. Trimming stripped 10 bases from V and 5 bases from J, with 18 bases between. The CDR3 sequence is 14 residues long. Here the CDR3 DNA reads TGTGCCACATCCGACGGAGGAGGATATCAGCCCCAGCATTTT. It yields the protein CATSDGGGYQPQHF.

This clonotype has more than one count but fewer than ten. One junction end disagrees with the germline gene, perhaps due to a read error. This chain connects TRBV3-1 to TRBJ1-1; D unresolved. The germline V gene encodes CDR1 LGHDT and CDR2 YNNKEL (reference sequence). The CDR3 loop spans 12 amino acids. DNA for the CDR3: TGTGCCAGCAGCCAAGATGCATGGACGGCGGTCTTT. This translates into CASSQDAWTAVF.

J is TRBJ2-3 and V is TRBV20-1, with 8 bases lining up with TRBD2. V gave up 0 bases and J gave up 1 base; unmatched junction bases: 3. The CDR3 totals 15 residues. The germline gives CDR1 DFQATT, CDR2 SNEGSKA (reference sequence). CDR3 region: CSARDRSGGTDTQYF. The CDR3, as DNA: TGCAGTGCTAGAGATCGTAGCGGGGGCACAGATACGCAGTATTTT.

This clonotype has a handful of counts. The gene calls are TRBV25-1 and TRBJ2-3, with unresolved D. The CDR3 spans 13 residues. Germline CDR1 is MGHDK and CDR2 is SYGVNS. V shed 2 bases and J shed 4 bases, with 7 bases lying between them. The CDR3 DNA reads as TGTGCCAGCAGTGAAGTGGTGGCAGATACGCAGTATTTT. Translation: CASSEVVADTQYF. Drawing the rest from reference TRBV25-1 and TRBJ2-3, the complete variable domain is EADIYQTPRYLVIGTGKKITLECSQTMGHDKMYWYQQDPGMELHLIHYSYGVNSTEKGDLSSESTVSRIRTEHFPLTLESARPSHTSQYLCASSEVVADTQYFGPGTRLTVL.

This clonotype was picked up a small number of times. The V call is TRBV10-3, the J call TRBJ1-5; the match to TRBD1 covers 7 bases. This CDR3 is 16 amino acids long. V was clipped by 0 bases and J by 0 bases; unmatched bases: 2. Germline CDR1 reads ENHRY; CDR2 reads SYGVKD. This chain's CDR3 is CAISESRTGSNQPQHF. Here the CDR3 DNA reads TGTGCCATCAGTGAGTCCCGGACAGGTAGCAATCAGCCCCAGCATTTT.

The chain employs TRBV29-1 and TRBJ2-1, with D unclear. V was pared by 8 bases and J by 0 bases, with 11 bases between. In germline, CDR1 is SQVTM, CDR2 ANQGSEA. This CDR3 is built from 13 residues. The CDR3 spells CSSRSTSYNEQFF. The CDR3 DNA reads TGCAGCTCACGCAGCACCTCCTACAATGAGCAGTTCTTC.

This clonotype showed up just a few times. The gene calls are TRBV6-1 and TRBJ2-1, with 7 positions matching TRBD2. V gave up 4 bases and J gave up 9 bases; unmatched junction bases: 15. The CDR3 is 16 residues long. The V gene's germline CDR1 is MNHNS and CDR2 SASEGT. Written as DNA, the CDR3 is TGTGCCAGCAGTGCGCTGGTTGGCGGGGGAATTGGTGAGCAGTTCTTC. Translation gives CASSALVGGGIGEQFF.

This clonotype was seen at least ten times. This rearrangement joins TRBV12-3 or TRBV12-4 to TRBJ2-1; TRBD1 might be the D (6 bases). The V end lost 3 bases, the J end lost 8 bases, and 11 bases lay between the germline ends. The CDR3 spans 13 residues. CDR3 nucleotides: TGTGCCAGCAGTTTGGACAGTAGGTATGAGCAGTTCTTC. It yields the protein CASSLDSRYEQFF.

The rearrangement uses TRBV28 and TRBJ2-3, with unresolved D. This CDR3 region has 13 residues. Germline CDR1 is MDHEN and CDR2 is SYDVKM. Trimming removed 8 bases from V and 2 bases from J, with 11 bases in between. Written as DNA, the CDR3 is TGTGCCAGCCTCGGGTCCATCACAGATACGCAGTATTTT. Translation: CASLGSITDTQYF.

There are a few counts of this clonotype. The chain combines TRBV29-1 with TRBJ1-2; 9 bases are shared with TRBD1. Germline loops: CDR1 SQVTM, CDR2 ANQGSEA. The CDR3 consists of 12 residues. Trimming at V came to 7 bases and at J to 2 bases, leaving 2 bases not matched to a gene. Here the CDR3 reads CSAGTGNYGYTF. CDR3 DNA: TGCAGCGCCGGGACAGGGAACTATGGCTACACCTTC.

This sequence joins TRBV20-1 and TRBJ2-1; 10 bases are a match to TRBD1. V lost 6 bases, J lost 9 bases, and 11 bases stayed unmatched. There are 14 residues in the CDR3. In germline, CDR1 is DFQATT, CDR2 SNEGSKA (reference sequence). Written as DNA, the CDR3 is TGCAGTGCCAGCTGGGACAGGGGTTTCAGTGAGCAGTTCTTC. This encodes CSASWDRGFSEQFF.

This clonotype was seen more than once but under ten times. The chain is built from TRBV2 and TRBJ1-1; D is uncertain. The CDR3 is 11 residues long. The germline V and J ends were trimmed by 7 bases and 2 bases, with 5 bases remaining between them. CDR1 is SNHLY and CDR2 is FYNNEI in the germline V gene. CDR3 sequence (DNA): TGTGCCAGCAACAGAAACACTGAAGCTTTCTTT. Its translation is CASNRNTEAFF.

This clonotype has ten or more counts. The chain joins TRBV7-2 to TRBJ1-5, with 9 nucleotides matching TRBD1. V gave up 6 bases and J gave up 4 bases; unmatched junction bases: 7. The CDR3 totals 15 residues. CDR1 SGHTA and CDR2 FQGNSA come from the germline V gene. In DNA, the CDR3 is TGTGCCAGCAGGCCGGGACAGGGCCTTAATCAGCCCCAGCATTTT. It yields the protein CASRPGQGLNQPQHF. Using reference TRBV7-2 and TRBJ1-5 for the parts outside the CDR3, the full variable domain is GAGVSQSPSNKVTEKGKDVELRCDPISGHTALYWYRQSLGQGLEFLIYFQGNSAPDKSGLPSDRFSAERTGGSVSTLTIQRTQQEDSAVYLCASRPGQGLNQPQHFGDGTRLSIL.

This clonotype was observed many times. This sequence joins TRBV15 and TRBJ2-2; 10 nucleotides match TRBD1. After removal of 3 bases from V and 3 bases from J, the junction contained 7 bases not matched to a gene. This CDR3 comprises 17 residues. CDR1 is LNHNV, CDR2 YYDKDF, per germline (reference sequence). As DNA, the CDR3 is TGTGCCACCAGCAGTAGACAGGGGGCGAGGGACACCGGGGAGCTGTTTTTT. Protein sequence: CATSSRQGARDTGELFF.

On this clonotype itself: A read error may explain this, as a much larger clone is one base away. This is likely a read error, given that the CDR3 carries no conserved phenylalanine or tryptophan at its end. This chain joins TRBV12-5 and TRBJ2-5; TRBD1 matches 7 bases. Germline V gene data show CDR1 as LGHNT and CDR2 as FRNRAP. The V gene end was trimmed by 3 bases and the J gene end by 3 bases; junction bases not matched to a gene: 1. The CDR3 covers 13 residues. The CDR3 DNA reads TGTGCTAGTGGTTTCACAGGGGAAGAGACCCAGTACTAC. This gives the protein CASGFTGEETQYY.

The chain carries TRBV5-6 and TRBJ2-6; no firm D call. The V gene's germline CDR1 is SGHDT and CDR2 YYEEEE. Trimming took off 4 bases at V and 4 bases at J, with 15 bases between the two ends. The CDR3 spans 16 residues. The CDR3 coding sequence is TGTGCCAGCAGCCGTGGGCCCGGTACCGGGGCCAACGTCCTGACTTTC. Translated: CASSRGPGTGANVLTF.

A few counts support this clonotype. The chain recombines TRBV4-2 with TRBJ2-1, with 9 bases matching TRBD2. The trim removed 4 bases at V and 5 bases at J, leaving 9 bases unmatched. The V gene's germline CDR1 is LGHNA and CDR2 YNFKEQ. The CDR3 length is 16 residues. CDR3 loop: CASSPHRASGNNEQFF. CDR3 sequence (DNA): TGTGCCAGCAGCCCCCACCGAGCTAGCGGGAACAATGAGCAGTTCTTC.

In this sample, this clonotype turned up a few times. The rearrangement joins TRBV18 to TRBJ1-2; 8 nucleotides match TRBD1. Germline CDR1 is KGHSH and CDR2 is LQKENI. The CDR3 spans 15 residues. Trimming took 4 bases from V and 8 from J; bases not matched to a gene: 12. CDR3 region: CASSLAPGQEGGYTF. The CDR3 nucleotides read TGTGCCAGCTCACTTGCCCCGGGACAGGAAGGCGGCTACACCTTC.

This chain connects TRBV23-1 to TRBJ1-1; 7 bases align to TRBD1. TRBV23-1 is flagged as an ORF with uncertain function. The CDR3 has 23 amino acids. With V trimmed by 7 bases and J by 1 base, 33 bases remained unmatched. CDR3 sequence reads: CASISWDSSRTKEAPLRNTEAFF. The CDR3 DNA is TGCGCCAGCATCAGTTGGGACAGCAGTCGGACTAAGGAGGCTCCACTAAGGAACACTGAAGCTTTCTTT.

The CDR3, as DNA: TGTGCCAGCTCACCGCGCCCGACAGGGATGGACCAGCCCCAGCATTTT. It is translated as CASSPRPTGMDQPQHF. V is TRBV18 and J is TRBJ1-5, with 7 bases aligning to TRBD1. The germline gives CDR1 KGHSH, CDR2 LQKENI. This CDR3 is built from 16 residues. V dropped 3 bases and J dropped 7; count of bases not matched to a gene: 12.

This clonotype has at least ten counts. Written as DNA, the CDR3 is TGTGCCATCAGTGACGCCAAACAGGGGGGGATGAACACTGAAGCTTTCTTT. This sequence encodes CAISDAKQGGMNTEAFF. The chain recombines TRBV10-3 with TRBJ1-1, with TRBD1 matching over 8 bases. Germline loops: CDR1 ENHRY, CDR2 SYGVKD. The CDR3 is 17 residues long. The V gene end was trimmed by 3 bases and the J gene end by 0 bases; junction bases not matched to a gene: 9.

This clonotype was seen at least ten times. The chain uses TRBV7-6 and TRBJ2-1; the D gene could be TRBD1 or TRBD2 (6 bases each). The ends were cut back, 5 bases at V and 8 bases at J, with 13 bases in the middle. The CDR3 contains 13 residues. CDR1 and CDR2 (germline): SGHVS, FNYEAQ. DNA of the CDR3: TGTGCCAGCAGCCCCACAGGGAGGTATGAGCAGTTCTTC. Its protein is CASSPTGRYEQFF.

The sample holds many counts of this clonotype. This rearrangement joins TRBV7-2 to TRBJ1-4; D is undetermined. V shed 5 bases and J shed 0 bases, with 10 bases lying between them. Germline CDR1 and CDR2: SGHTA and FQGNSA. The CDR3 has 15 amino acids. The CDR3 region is CASSLTDSTNEKLFF. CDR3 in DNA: TGTGCCAGCAGCCTCACAGATTCAACTAATGAAAAACTGTTTTTT.

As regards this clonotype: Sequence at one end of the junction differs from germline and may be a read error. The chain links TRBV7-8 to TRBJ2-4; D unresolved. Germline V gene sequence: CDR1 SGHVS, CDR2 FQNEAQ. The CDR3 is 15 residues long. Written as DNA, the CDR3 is TGTGTCAGCAGCCCGATCTGGCAGATTGGGGACATTCAGTACTTC. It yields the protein CVSSPIWQIGDIQYF. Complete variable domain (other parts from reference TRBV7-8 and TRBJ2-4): GAGVSQSPRYKVAKRGQDVALRCDPISGHVSLFWYQQALGQGPEFLTYFQNEAQLDKSGLPSDRFFAERPEGSVSTLKIQRTQQEDSAVYLCVSSPIWQIGDIQYFGAGTRLSVL.

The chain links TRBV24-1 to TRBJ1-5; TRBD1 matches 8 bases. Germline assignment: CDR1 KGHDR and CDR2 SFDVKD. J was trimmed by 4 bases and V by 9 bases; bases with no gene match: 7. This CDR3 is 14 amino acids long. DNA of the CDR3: TGTGCCACCCAAGAGGGACAGGCAAATCAGCCCCAGCATTTT. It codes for CATQEGQANQPQHF.

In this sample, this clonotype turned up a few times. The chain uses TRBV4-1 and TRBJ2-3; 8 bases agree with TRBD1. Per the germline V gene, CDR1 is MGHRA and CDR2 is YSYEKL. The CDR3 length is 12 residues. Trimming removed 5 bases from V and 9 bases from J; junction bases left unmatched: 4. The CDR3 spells CASSRTGQTQYF. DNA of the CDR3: TGCGCCAGCAGCAGGACAGGGCAGACGCAGTATTTT.

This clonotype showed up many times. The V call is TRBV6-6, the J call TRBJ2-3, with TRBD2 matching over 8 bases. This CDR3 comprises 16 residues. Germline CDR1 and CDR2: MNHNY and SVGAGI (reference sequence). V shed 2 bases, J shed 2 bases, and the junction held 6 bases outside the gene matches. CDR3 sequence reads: CASSYRLAGPTDTQYF. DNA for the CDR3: TGTGCCAGCAGTTACCGGTTAGCGGGGCCCACAGATACGCAGTATTTT.

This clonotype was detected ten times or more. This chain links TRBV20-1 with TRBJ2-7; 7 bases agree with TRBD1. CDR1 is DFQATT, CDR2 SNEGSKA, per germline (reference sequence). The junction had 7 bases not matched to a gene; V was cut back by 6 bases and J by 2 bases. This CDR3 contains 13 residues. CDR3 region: CSATRDRTYEQYF. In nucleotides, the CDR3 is TGCAGTGCCACCCGGGACAGAACCTACGAGCAGTACTTC.

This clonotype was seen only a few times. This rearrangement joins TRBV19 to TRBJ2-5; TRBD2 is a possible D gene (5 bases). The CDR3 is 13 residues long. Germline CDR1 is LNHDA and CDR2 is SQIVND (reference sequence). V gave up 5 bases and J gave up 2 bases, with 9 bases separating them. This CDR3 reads CASSADWQETQYF. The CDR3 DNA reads TGTGCCAGTAGTGCGGACTGGCAAGAGACCCAGTACTTC.